This entry describes one T cell receptor beta chain. These data are taken from a study of blood T cells in healthy people across ages. Across the study: T cells yielded about one barcoded beta molecule per two cells through template switching.

This CDR3 is 15 amino acids long. Germline CDR1 MDHEN, CDR2 SYDVKM. Trimming took 6 bases from V and 8 from J, leaving 19 bases between them. Each of the donors had roughly 9.7 milliliters of peripheral blood drawn into EDTA-treated Vacutainer tubes. Through a sample-barcoded 5' primer and a J-beta primer mix, a second PCR was run for roughly 6 to 12 cycles. A single record per CDR3 protein comes from TCRdb applying MiXCR to the 5' RACE reads. The data hold about 830,000 distinct CDR3 sequences, with less than 80% observed a single time. V gene TRBV28 combines with J gene TRBJ1-4; weak D call: TRBD1 (6 bases). Sequencing used blood. This receptor was identified in a man under 40 in good health. CDR3 sequence (DNA): TGTGCCAGCAGACCACCATACAGGGAACGCGAAAAACTGTTTTTT. It codes for CASRPPYREREKLFF.